The 20 T cell receptor beta chains in this list originate from one sample, sequenced in a study of cytomegalovirus exposure and HLA in healthy donors. The repertoire was sequenced with immunoSEQ multiplex PCR; TCRdb's copy has only in-frame clones and lacks some. The top ten hold around 9.6% of the sample, which has some 170,000 clones, 84% seen once. Sequencing input: PBMCs. The source of these receptors is a man aged 25-45 years in good health and CMV-seropositive.

V gene TRBV19 combines with J gene TRBJ2-4; a weak D match, TRBD1 (5 bases). Trimming shortened V by 0 bases and J by 2 bases, and 17 bases separated the two germline ends. Per the germline V gene, CDR1 is LNHDA and CDR2 is SQIVND (reference sequence). The CDR3 is made up of 18 amino acids. For the CDR3, the DNA is TGTGCCAGTAGTATAGATCCTTTAGGGGTCTCCTCCAAAAACATTCAGTACTTC. This encodes CASSIDPLGVSSKNIQYF.

Only one count was recorded for this clone. The chain combines TRBV19 with TRBJ1-1, with a possible D match to TRBD1 (5 bases). V lost 5 bases and J 1 base, leaving 8 bases between the germline ends. Germline CDR1 and CDR2: LNHDA and SQIVND (reference sequence). CDR3 length equals 13 residues. The CDR3 region is CASSATGNTEAFF. CDR3 DNA: TGTGCCAGTAGTGCTACAGGGAACACTGAAGCTTTCTTT.

Concerning this clone itself: At one of its ends the junction is not consistent with the germline gene, which may arise from a read error. DNA for the CDR3: TGCGCCAGCAGTGAATCAACGCAACAAAGTCGGGCCAACGTCCTGACTTTC. It specifies CASSESTQQSRANVLTF. The chain links TRBV23-1 to TRBJ2-6, with unresolved D. TRBV23-1 is an ORF, with its function uncertain. This CDR3 spans 17 amino acids.

The CDR3 DNA reads TGTGCCAGCAGCACCAAATGGGCACCGGGACAGGGGGCGCGGGGCTACACCTTC. Protein: CASSTKWAPGQGARGYTF. The V and J genes are TRBV4-2 and TRBJ1-2; 12 nucleotides align to TRBD1. This CDR3 is 18 amino acids long. CDR1 and CDR2 (germline): LGHNA, YNFKEQ. V lost 5 bases, J lost 8 bases, and 18 bases stayed unmatched.

The chain is built from TRBV11-2 and TRBJ2-7, with D possibly matching TRBD2 (6 bases). This CDR3 spans 14 amino acids. Trimming cost V 1 base and J 0 bases, with 7 bases left between them. From germline, CDR1 is SGHAT and CDR2 FQNNGV. CDR3 DNA: TGTGCCAGCAGCTTAGGGACTACCTCCTACGAGCAGTACTTC. Protein product: CASSLGTTSYEQYF.

The rearrangement uses TRBV13 and TRBJ2-7; TRBD2 is a possible D gene (6 bases). The CDR3 totals 14 residues. Trimming pared 3 bases from V and 0 bases from J, leaving 9 bases between. Germline CDR1 is PRHDT and CDR2 is FYEKMQ (reference sequence). CDR3 DNA sequence: TGTGCCAGCAGCTTGGAGGGCCCCTCCTACGAGCAGTACTTC. Encoded protein: CASSLEGPSYEQYF.

V usage is TRBV6-1 and J usage is TRBJ2-7; D not resolved. CDR1 is MNHNS and CDR2 is SASEGT in the germline V gene. The CDR3 contains 14 residues. Trimming removed 4 bases from V and 2 bases from J, with 12 bases in between. The CDR3 reads CASSVSQATYEQYF. The CDR3 coding sequence is TGTGCCAGCAGTGTTTCGCAGGCGACCTACGAGCAGTACTTC.

The chain employs TRBV15 and TRBJ2-5; 7 nucleotides line up with TRBD1. CDR3 length equals 18 residues. The germline gives CDR1 LNHNV, CDR2 YYDKDF (reference sequence). V gave up 2 bases and J gave up 6 bases; unmatched junction bases: 18. CDR3 protein: CATSRSLRDSHEAQTQYF. For the CDR3, the DNA is TGTGCCACCAGCAGAAGTCTCCGGGACAGTCATGAGGCCCAGACCCAGTACTTC.

V gene TRBV18 combines with J gene TRBJ2-7, with 9 nucleotides matching TRBD1. CDR3 length: 17 residues. The germline V gene encodes CDR1 KGHSH and CDR2 LQKENI. Trimming took 3 bases from V and 5 from J; bases not matched to a gene: 14. The CDR3 sequence is CASSPWGTDRGRDEQYF. CDR3 in DNA: TGTGCCAGCTCACCCTGGGGGACGGACAGGGGACGGGACGAGCAGTACTTC. The full variable domain, completed using reference TRBV18 and TRBJ2-7, is NAGVMQNPRHLVRRRGQEARLRCSPMKGHSHVYWYRQLPEEGLKFMVYLQKENIIDESGMPKERFSAEFPKEGPSILRIQQVVRGDSAAYFCASSPWGTDRGRDEQYFGPGTRLTVT.

The rearrangement joins TRBV5-1 to TRBJ1-6; the D is unclear. Germline V gene lookup returns CDR1 SGHRS and CDR2 YFSETQ. The CDR3 has 16 residues. With 2 bases removed from V and 0 bases from J, the gap between germline ends came to 9 bases. The CDR3 nucleotides read TGCGCCAGCAGCTTCTTCCGGGACTCCTATAATTCACCCCTCCACTTT. Translation gives CASSFFRDSYNSPLHF.

This chain links TRBV6-1 with TRBJ2-1; TRBD1 aligns across 7 bases. Per germline, CDR1 MNHNS and CDR2 SASEGT. The CDR3 extends over 13 amino acids. Trimming removed 6 bases from V and 6 bases from J; junction bases left unmatched: 5. The CDR3 spells CASRLDRSNEQFF. CDR3 nucleotides: TGTGCCAGCAGACTGGACAGGAGCAATGAGCAGTTCTTC.

This clone was detected once. This chain uses TRBV10-1 with TRBJ2-5, with no clear D. The CDR3 contains 15 residues. Trimming removed 3 bases at V and 5 bases at J, with 16 bases between. Per the germline V gene, CDR1 is WNHNN and CDR2 is SYGVQD (reference sequence). Here the CDR3 DNA reads TGCGCCAGCAGTGACCTTTTCGGAGTTAGGGAGACCCAGTACTTC. This codes for CASSDLFGVRETQYF.

This clone has a single count. CDR3 in amino acids: CSALGSSGRNTEAFF. For the CDR3, the DNA is TGCAGCGCCCTGGGCTCGTCGGGGAGAAACACTGAAGCTTTCTTT. The chain couples TRBV29-1 to TRBJ1-1, with D unresolved. This CDR3 has 15 amino acids. Trimming removed 7 bases from V and 2 bases from J, with 20 bases in between. Germline V gene data show CDR1 as SQVTM and CDR2 as ANQGSEA.

This clone was seen a few times. V is TRBV5-4 and J is TRBJ2-1, with D perhaps matching TRBD2 (6 bases). Germline values: CDR1 SGHNT, CDR2 YYREEE (reference sequence). This CDR3 has 16 amino acids. Trimming took 0 bases from V and 6 from J, leaving 16 bases between them. The CDR3 sequence is CASSLEGRGGSNEQFF. As DNA, the CDR3 is TGTGCCAGCAGCTTGGAGGGGCGTGGGGGGTCCAATGAGCAGTTCTTC.

This sequence joins TRBV7-9 and TRBJ1-5; D may be TRBD1 (6 bases). Trimming removed 5 bases at V and 2 bases at J, with 10 bases between. Germline V gene lookup returns CDR1 SEHNR and CDR2 FQNEAQ (reference sequence). The CDR3 sequence is 14 residues long. The CDR3 is CASSDGTRNQPQHF. The CDR3 coding sequence is TGTGCCAGCAGCGACGGGACACGCAATCAGCCCCAGCATTTT.

This clone was detected a few times. The chain employs TRBV11-2 and TRBJ2-1; weak D call: TRBD2 (5 bases). Trimming removed 7 bases from V and 7 bases from J, with 23 bases in between. Germline assignment: CDR1 SGHAT and CDR2 FQNNGV. This CDR3 is built from 16 residues. The CDR3 nucleotides read TGTGCCAGCATGTTGTCGGCGACTAACCCTTTTAATGAGCAGTTCTTC. This gives the protein CASMLSATNPFNEQFF.

This clone came up a few times. This chain connects TRBV19 to TRBJ1-2; the match to TRBD1 covers 9 bases. The CDR3 consists of 14 residues. Germline V CDR1 and CDR2: LNHDA, SQIVND (reference sequence). V lost 1 base and J lost 7; bases outside the gene matches: 4. The CDR3 region has the DNA TGTGCCAGTAGTATAGGGGACAGGGTTCGTGGCTACACCTTC. Amino acids: CASSIGDRVRGYTF.

The chain links TRBV7-9 to TRBJ2-1; 7 bases agree with TRBD1. The germline gives CDR1 SEHNR, CDR2 FQNEAQ (reference sequence). The ends lost 2 bases at V and 3 bases at J; junction bases unmatched: 10. The CDR3 is 17 residues long. The CDR3 loop reads CASSLPKQGRVYNEQFF. CDR3 nucleotides: TGTGCCAGCAGCTTACCCAAACAGGGGCGAGTCTACAATGAGCAGTTCTTC.

This chain connects TRBV30 to TRBJ1-2, with 7 bases matching TRBD1. The V gene's germline CDR1 is GTSNPN and CDR2 SVGIG (reference sequence). With V trimmed by 5 bases and J by 2 bases, 14 bases remained unmatched. The CDR3 runs to 16 residues. The CDR3 DNA sequence: TGTGCCTGGGCCAACCCAAGGAGGGGGCGAAACTATGGCTACACCTTC. As protein: CAWANPRRGRNYGYTF.

The sample holds one count of this clone. The chain links TRBV7-3 to TRBJ1-5; D gene unclear. The CDR3 spans 13 residues. The germline V and J ends were trimmed by 6 bases and 6 bases, with 12 bases remaining between them. Germline-derived CDR1 and CDR2 are SGHTA and FQGTGA. CDR3 sequence reads: CASSQGPGQPQHF. The CDR3 coding sequence is TGTGCCAGCAGTCAAGGCCCAGGTCAGCCCCAGCATTTT.